These 26 T cell receptor beta chains originate from one sample sequenced in a study of T cell responses to AZD1222 COVID-19 vaccine. Sequenced by immunoSEQ multiplex PCR; TCRdb stores in-frame clones only, minus some. The sample has roughly 50,000 clones, approximately 80% seen once. Source: peripheral blood, taken on day 0 of AZD1222 vaccination. These receptor sequences come from an adult in good health.

The chain combines TRBV2 with TRBJ2-3; 10 bases line up with TRBD1. The ends lost 3 bases at V and 1 base at J; junction bases unmatched: 1. This CDR3 contains 15 residues. Looked up from germline, CDR1 is SNHLY and CDR2 is FYNNEI. The CDR3 sequence: CASSEGTGGTDTQYF. The DNA for the CDR3 is TGTGCCAGCAGTGAGGGGACAGGGGGCACAGATACGCAGTATTTT.

The V and J genes are TRBV9 and TRBJ1-1; the match to TRBD1 covers 8 bases. Germline assignment: CDR1 SGDLS and CDR2 YYNGEE. V shed 3 bases, J shed 7 bases, and the junction held 8 bases outside the gene matches. The CDR3 is 14 amino acids. DNA of the CDR3: TGTGCCAGCAGCGCCGCTGCAGGGGGCGGTGAAGCTTTCTTT. Translating gives CASSAAAGGGEAFF.

The rearrangement joins TRBV5-4 to TRBJ1-6, with D tentatively TRBD1 (5 bases). CDR1 and CDR2 (germline): SGHNT, YYREEE (reference sequence). V dropped 4 bases and J dropped 8 bases, with 16 bases sitting between them. CDR3 size: 15 residues. CDR3 coding DNA: TGTGCCAGCAGCCCCGCGGCAGGGATAGATTCACCCCTCCACTTT. It encodes CASSPAAGIDSPLHF. Looking up the rest from reference TRBV5-4 and TRBJ1-6 gives the full variable domain: ETGVTQSPTHLIKTRGQQVTLRCSSQSGHNTVSWYQQALGQGPQFIFQYYREEENGRGNFPPRFSGLQFPNYSSELNVNALELDDSALYLCASSPAAGIDSPLHFGNGTRLTVT.

The CDR3 nucleotides read TGTGCCAGCAGCCCGGCCTACGGGACTAGCGGCCCTGGGCAGTACTTC. This encodes CASSPAYGTSGPGQYF. The V call is TRBV28, the J call TRBJ2-7; 11 bases are shared with TRBD2. CDR1 and CDR2 (germline): MDHEN, SYDVKM. Trimming at V came to 6 bases and at J to 9 bases, leaving 16 bases not matched to a gene. The CDR3 loop spans 16 amino acids. Using reference TRBV28 and TRBJ2-7 for the parts outside the CDR3, the full variable domain is DVKVTQSSRYLVKRTGEKVFLECVQDMDHENMFWYRQDPGLGLRLIYFSYDVKMKEKGDIPEGYSVSREKKERFSLILESASTNQTSMYLCASSPAYGTSGPGQYFGPGTRLTVT.

The CDR3 loop reads CASKGYEQYF. CDR3 bases: TGTGCCAGCAAAGGCTACGAGCAGTACTTC. The chain links TRBV12-3 or TRBV12-4 to TRBJ2-7; no firm D call. The CDR3 is 10 residues long. With 7 bases removed from V and 3 bases from J, the gap between germline ends came to 4 bases.

The chain is built from TRBV27 and TRBJ2-4, with TRBD1 matching 10 bases. The CDR3 runs to 19 residues. CDR1 MNHEY and CDR2 SMNVEV come from the germline V gene (reference sequence). V gave up 5 bases and J gave up 0 bases; unmatched junction bases: 13. The CDR3 DNA reads TGTGCCAGCAGTACCCTGACAGGGGGCGGGAGAGAAGCCAAAAACATTCAGTACTTC. Translated: CASSTLTGGGREAKNIQYF.

The rearrangement links TRBV15 to TRBJ2-5; D tentatively reads TRBD1 or TRBD2 (5 bases each). The V gene lost 3 bases and the J gene lost 3 bases, with 8 bases spanning the gap. Germline loops: CDR1 LNHNV, CDR2 YYDKDF (reference sequence). CDR3 length equals 13 residues. The chain's CDR3 is CATSSLGEETQYF. CDR3 coding DNA: TGTGCCACCAGCAGCTTGGGGGAAGAGACCCAGTACTTC.

V and J are TRBV7-6 and TRBJ2-1; 8 nucleotides align to TRBD2. V was clipped by 5 bases and J by 9 bases; unmatched bases: 12. The CDR3 is 15 residues long. The V gene's germline CDR1 is SGHVS and CDR2 FNYEAQ. CDR3 sequence: CASSPRGSGVTEQFF. The DNA for the CDR3 is TGTGCCAGCAGCCCCCGAGGTAGCGGGGTGACTGAGCAGTTCTTC.

The chain uses TRBV28 and TRBJ2-5; D may be TRBD2 (5 bases). Between the trimmed V and J ends, which lost 5 bases and 5 bases, there was a span of 12 bases. The CDR3 contains 13 residues. The V gene's germline CDR1 is MDHEN and CDR2 SYDVKM. Here the CDR3 DNA reads TGTGCCAGCAGTAGAGCGGTGGGGGAGACCCAGTACTTC. It yields the protein CASSRAVGETQYF.

The genes are TRBV18 and TRBJ1-5; the match to TRBD1 covers 7 bases. The CDR3 length is 14 residues. CDR1 and CDR2 from the germline V gene are KGHSH and LQKENI. Losses at the gene ends were 3 bases for V and 2 bases for J; bases not matched to a gene: 1. DNA of the CDR3: TGTGCCAGCTCACCTGGACAGGGCAATCAGCCCCAGCATTTT. Residues: CASSPGQGNQPQHF.

The chain joins TRBV7-2 to TRBJ1-5; 7 bases are shared with TRBD1. This CDR3 has 14 residues. Germline V gene data show CDR1 as SGHTA and CDR2 as FQGNSA. V shed 5 bases, J shed 6 bases, and the junction held 7 bases outside the gene matches. CDR3 sequence: CASSGTVMIQPQHF. CDR3 DNA: TGTGCCAGCAGCGGGACAGTGATGATTCAGCCCCAGCATTTT.

The V gene is TRBV4-2, the J gene TRBJ1-2, with D maybe TRBD1 (5 bases). The V and J ends lost 4 bases and 4 bases respectively, with 16 bases between them. Germline-derived CDR1 and CDR2 are LGHNA and YNFKEQ. This CDR3 contains 15 residues. CDR3 sequence: CASSPRLGTPYGYTF. CDR3 bases: TGTGCCAGCAGCCCTAGACTAGGGACCCCCTATGGCTACACCTTC.

This chain links TRBV5-1 with TRBJ1-1, with unresolved D. Trimming took off 1 base at V and 1 base at J, with 5 bases between the two ends. The CDR3 sequence is 13 residues long. The germline V gene has CDR1 SGHRS and CDR2 YFSETQ. The CDR3 DNA sequence: TGCGCCAGCAGCTTGCTGTGGAACACTGAAGCTTTCTTT. Translated: CASSLLWNTEAFF.

The chain joins TRBV9 to TRBJ2-5; TRBD1 matches 7 bases. The germline gives CDR1 SGDLS, CDR2 YYNGEE. CDR3 length equals 15 residues. The trim removed 3 bases at V and 4 bases at J, leaving 9 bases unmatched. The CDR3 sequence: CASSETGYERETQYF. The CDR3 DNA is TGTGCCAGCAGCGAGACAGGGTACGAACGAGAGACCCAGTACTTC.

The chain recombines TRBV6-5 with TRBJ2-1; the D gene is possibly TRBD2 (5 bases). The germline V gene encodes CDR1 MNHEY and CDR2 SVGAGI. The CDR3 contains 14 residues. V shed 4 bases and J shed 2 bases, with 9 bases lying between them. CDR3 residues: CASSSRETYNEQFF. CDR3 DNA sequence: TGTGCCAGCAGTTCGAGGGAGACCTACAATGAGCAGTTCTTC.

CDR3: CASSYSEDTEAFF. CDR3 in DNA: TGTGCCAGCAGTTACTCTGAAGACACTGAAGCTTTCTTT. J is TRBJ1-1 and V is TRBV6-5; no reliable D call. Germline CDR1 reads MNHEY; CDR2 reads SVGAGI. Trimming stripped 0 bases from V and 3 bases from J, with 5 bases between. CDR3 length: 13 residues.

This clone has only a few counts. This chain connects TRBV19 to TRBJ2-3; TRBD2 matches at 13 bases. Trimming took 9 bases from V and 3 from J; bases not matched to a gene: 3. The CDR3 is 14 amino acids. Germline-derived CDR1 and CDR2 are LNHDA and SQIVND (reference sequence). CDR3 nucleotide sequence: TGTGCCAGCCAGACTAGCGGGAGGACAGATACGCAGTATTTT. Translation gives CASQTSGRTDTQYF.

The chain employs TRBV6-6 and TRBJ1-3; D is perhaps TRBD1 (5 bases). This CDR3 comprises 15 residues. V shed 5 bases and J shed 4 bases, with 15 bases lying between them. CDR1 is MNHNY and CDR2 is SVGAGI in the germline V gene (reference sequence). CDR3 region: CASSTRGVAGNTIYF. The DNA of the CDR3 is TGTGCCAGCAGTACACGAGGGGTCGCGGGAAACACCATATATTTT.

The gene calls are TRBV2 and TRBJ1-5, with D perhaps matching TRBD1 (6 bases). This CDR3 has 13 amino acids. The ends were cut back, 7 bases at V and 4 bases at J, with 11 bases in the middle. Looked up from germline, CDR1 is SNHLY and CDR2 is FYNNEI. The CDR3 protein is CASTRGPNQPQHF. CDR3 nucleotides: TGTGCCAGCACCAGGGGACCTAATCAGCCCCAGCATTTT. Full variable domain (missing parts from reference TRBV2 and TRBJ1-5): EPEVTQTPSHQVTQMGQEVILRCVPISNHLYFYWYRQILGQKVEFLVSFYNNEISEKSEIFDDQFSVERPDGSNFTLKIRSTKLEDSAMYFCASTRGPNQPQHFGDGTRLSIL.

The V and J genes are TRBV2 and TRBJ1-6; TRBD1 agrees at 8 bases. Germline V gene lookup returns CDR1 SNHLY and CDR2 FYNNEI. V lost 1 base to trimming and J lost 13 bases; unmatched junction nucleotides: 9. The CDR3 consists of 15 residues. The CDR3 nucleotides read TGTGCCAGCAGTGAAGGGACAGGGTCTTTGAGGCCCCTCCACTTT. It translates to CASSEGTGSLRPLHF.

The chain employs TRBV10-1 and TRBJ1-3; D is ambiguous. The CDR3 has 12 amino acids. Trimming removed 7 bases from V and 8 bases from J, with 12 bases in between. Germline V gene lookup returns CDR1 WNHNN and CDR2 SYGVQD (reference sequence). The CDR3 DNA is TGCGCCAGCACAGAGGCCGGGGACACCATATATTTT. It specifies CASTEAGDTIYF.

The V gene is TRBV19, the J gene TRBJ2-1; 10 positions agree with TRBD2. CDR1 is LNHDA and CDR2 is SQIVND in the germline V gene (reference sequence). This CDR3 comprises 17 residues. V shed 8 bases and J 4 bases; nucleotides not matched to a gene: 14. The CDR3 region is CASGSGGDYHPYNEQFF. The DNA of the CDR3 is TGTGCCAGTGGAAGCGGGGGGGATTATCACCCATACAATGAGCAGTTCTTC.

The chain couples TRBV7-8 to TRBJ2-5; no reliable D call. The CDR3 runs 14 residues. Germline V gene sequence: CDR1 SGHVS, CDR2 FQNEAQ. The V and J ends lost 4 bases and 4 bases respectively, with 13 bases between them. Written as DNA, the CDR3 is TGTGCCAGCAGCTATTCCGGCATGGGAGAGACCCAGTACTTC. Encoded protein: CASSYSGMGETQYF. The full variable domain, with the rest looked up from reference TRBV7-8 and TRBJ2-5, is GAGVSQSPRYKVAKRGQDVALRCDPISGHVSLFWYQQALGQGPEFLTYFQNEAQLDKSGLPSDRFFAERPEGSVSTLKIQRTQQEDSAVYLCASSYSGMGETQYFGPGTRLLVL.

The rearrangement joins TRBV5-1 to TRBJ1-1; D might be TRBD1 (5 bases). V lost 2 bases to trimming and J lost 3 bases, with 11 bases between them. The CDR3 sequence is 14 residues long. Germline assignment: CDR1 SGHRS and CDR2 YFSETQ. Written as DNA, the CDR3 is TGCGCCAGCAGCTTTGCGGGAGGGGACACTGAAGCTTTCTTT. Protein product: CASSFAGGDTEAFF.

This sequence joins TRBV15 and TRBJ1-3, with D uncertain. CDR1 is LNHNV and CDR2 is YYDKDF in the germline V gene (reference sequence). V lost 8 bases and J lost 0, with 5 bases in between. The CDR3 sequence is 12 residues long. This CDR3 reads CATGSSGNTIYF. CDR3 sequence (DNA): TGTGCCACCGGGAGCTCTGGAAACACCATATATTTT.

The chain employs TRBV6-6 and TRBJ2-3, with TRBD1 as a possible D gene (6 bases). The CDR3 runs 12 residues. Germline-derived CDR1 and CDR2 are MNHNY and SVGAGI (reference sequence). V lost 6 bases, J lost 3 bases, and 7 bases lay in between. Here the CDR3 reads CASRQGTDTQYF. The CDR3 DNA is TGTGCCAGCAGGCAGGGGACAGATACGCAGTATTTT.